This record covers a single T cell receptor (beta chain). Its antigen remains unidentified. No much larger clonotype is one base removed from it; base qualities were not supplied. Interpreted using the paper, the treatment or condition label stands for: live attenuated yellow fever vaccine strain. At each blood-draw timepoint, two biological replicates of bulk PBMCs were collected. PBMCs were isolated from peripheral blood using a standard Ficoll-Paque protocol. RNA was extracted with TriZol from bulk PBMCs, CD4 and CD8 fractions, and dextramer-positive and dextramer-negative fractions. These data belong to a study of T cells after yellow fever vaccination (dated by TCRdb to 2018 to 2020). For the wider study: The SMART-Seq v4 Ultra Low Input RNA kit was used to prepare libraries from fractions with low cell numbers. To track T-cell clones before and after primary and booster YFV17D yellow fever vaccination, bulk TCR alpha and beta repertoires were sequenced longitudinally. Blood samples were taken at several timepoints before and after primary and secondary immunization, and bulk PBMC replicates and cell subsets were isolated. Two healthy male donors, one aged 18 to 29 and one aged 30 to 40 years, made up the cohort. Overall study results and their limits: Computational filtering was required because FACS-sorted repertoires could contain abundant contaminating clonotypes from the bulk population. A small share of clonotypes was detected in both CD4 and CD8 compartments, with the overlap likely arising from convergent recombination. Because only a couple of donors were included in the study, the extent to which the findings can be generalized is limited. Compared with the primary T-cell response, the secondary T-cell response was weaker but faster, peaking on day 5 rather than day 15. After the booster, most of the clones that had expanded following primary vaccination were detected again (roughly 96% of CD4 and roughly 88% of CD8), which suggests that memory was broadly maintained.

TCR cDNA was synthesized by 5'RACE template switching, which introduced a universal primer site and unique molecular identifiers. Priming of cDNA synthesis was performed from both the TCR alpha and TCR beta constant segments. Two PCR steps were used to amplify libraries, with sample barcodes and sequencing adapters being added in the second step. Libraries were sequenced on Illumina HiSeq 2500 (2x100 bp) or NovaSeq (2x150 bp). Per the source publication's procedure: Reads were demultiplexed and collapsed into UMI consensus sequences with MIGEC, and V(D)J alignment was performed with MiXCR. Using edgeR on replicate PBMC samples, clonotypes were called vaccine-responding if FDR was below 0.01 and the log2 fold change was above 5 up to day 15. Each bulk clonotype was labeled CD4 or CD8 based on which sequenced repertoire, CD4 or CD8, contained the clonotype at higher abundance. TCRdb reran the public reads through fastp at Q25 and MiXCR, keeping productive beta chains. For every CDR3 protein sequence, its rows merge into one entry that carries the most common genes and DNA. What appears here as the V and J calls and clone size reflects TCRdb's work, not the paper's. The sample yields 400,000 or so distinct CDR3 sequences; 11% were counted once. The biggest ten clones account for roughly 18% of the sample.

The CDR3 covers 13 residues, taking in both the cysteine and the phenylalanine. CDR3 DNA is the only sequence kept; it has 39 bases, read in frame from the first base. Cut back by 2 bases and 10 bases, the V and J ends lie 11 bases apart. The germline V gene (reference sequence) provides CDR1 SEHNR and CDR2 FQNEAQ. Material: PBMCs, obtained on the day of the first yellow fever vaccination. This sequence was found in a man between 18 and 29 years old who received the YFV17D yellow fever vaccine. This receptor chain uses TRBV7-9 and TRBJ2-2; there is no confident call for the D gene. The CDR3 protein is CASSLFRSEELFF. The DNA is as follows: TGTGCCAGCAGCTTATTTCGATCCGAGGAGCTGTTTTTT.